This T cell receptor beta chain was identified during a study of blood T cell repertoires in COVID-19. Germline V gene data show CDR1 as LNHDA and CDR2 as SQIVND (reference sequence). There are 14 residues in the CDR3. Trimming took off 3 bases at V and 5 bases at J, with 14 bases between the two ends. Original processing notes: Amplification of reference gene primers was used by the study to estimate nucleated cell counts. Measured with immunoSEQ multiplex PCR; TCRdb has only the in-frame clones, and not every one. The DNA was the basis for D and trimming; V, J and clone size are from that table. Of just over 300,000 clones listed, approximately 84% were seen once; the top ten hold roughly 4.5%. Which cohort a participant joined came from the clinical history participants gave. Only one count was recorded for this clone.

The sequencing input was PBMCs or T cells enriched from blood (not recorded which). The sequence was collected from a man aged 25 to 45 who had recovered from COVID-19. This chain uses TRBV19 with TRBJ2-7, with a possible D match to TRBD1 (6 bases). The CDR3 reads CASSILAGDDEQYF. The CDR3, as DNA: TGTGCCAGTAGTATCCTGGCAGGGGATGACGAGCAGTACTTC.